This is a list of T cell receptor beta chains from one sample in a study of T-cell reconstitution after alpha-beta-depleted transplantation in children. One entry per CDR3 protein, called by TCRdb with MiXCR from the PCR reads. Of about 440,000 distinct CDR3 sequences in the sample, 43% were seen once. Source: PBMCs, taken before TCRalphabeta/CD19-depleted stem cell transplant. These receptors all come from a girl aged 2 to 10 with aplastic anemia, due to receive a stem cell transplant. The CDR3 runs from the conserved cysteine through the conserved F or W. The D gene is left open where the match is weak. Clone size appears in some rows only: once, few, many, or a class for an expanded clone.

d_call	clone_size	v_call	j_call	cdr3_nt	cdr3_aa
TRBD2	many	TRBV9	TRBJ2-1	TGTGCCAGCAGCGTAGATAGCGGGGGATACAATGAGCAGTTCTTC	CASSVDSGGYNEQFF
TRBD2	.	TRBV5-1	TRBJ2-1	TGCGCCAGCAGCTTCCGTCCTAGCGGGGTCCTAAATGAGCAGTTCTTC	CASSFRPSGVLNEQFF
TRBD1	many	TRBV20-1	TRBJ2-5	TGCAGTGCCAGGACAGGGGGCACGGAGACCCAGTACTTC	CSARTGGTETQYF
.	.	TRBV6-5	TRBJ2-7	TGTGCCAGCAGTTACCAGGGGCTCGCAGGGCAGCAGTACTTC	CASSYQGLAGQQYF
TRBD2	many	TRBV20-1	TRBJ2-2	TGCAGTGCTACCACTAGCGGGAGTGGCACCGGGGAGCTGTTTTTT	CSATTSGSGTGELFF
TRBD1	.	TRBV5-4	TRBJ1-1	TGTGCCAGCACCGGTGGCAGGGGGCGTCTCTTT	CASTGGRGRLF
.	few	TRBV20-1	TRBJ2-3	TGCAGTGCTAGGACCGGGCTAGTGGCAGATACGCAGTATTTT	CSARTGLVADTQYF
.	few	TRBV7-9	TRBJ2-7	TGTGCCAGCAGCTTAGTCCTCTACGAGCAGTACTTC	CASSLVLYEQYF
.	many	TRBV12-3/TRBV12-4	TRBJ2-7	TGTGCCAGCAGTCCCCGGGTAACCTCCTACGAGCAGTACTTC	CASSPRVTSYEQYF
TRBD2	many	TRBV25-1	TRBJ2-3	TGTGCCAGCAGCCTTAGCGGGAGGGCCGGAGATACGCAGTATTTT	CASSLSGRAGDTQYF
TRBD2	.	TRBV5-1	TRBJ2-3	TGCGCCAGCAGCTTGATGGGAGGGTACACAGATACGCAGTATTTT	CASSLMGGYTDTQYF
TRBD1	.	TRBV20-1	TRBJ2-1	TGCAGTGCTAGAGAGACAGGGAAGAATGAGCAGTTCTTC	CSARETGKNEQFF
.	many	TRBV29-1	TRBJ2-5	TGCAGCGTTGCGTACCAAGAGACCCAGTACTTC	CSVAYQETQYF